The T cell receptor (beta chain) under discussion was sequenced for a study of CD8+CD57+ T cells in acquired aplastic anemia. Between the trimmed V and J ends, which lost 0 bases and 0 bases, there was a span of 4 bases. Germline V gene data show CDR1 as SGHRS and CDR2 as YFSETQ. The CDR3 length is 14 residues. Profiles of TCR beta VDJ and CDR3 were generated from a genomic DNA template. In TCRdb, the reads were re-called with MiXCR into one record per CDR3 protein. The sample shows more than 150,000 distinct CDR3 sequences, 64% of them seen only once. This TCR was recovered from a human donor with severe aplastic anemia or a healthy control (not recorded which). The V gene is TRBV5-1, the J gene TRBJ1-3; D is undetermined. The sequencing sample was made of sorted CD4+, CD8+, or CD8+CD57+ T cells (not recorded which) from PBMCs. The CDR3 bases are TGCGCCAGCAGCTTGGACCTCTCTGGAAACACCATATATTTT. Its translation: CASSLDLSGNTIYF.